Listed here are 2 T cell receptor beta chains from one sample, sequenced in a study of response to subunit inactivated influenza vaccine. TCRdb re-analysed the RT-PCR reads in MiXCR, keeping a single row per CDR3 protein. The sample yields more than 200,000 distinct CDR3 sequences, approximately 12% seen once. The source was non-naive T cells sorted from PBMCs, collected 14 to 15 days before vaccination. Receptors originate from a man aged 50 or older who received an inactivated influenza vaccine.

This clonotype occurred a few times. V usage is TRBV18 and J usage is TRBJ1-3, with 10 bases that match TRBD1. Germline CDR1 and CDR2: KGHSH and LQKENI. The CDR3 runs 16 residues. V lost 4 bases and J lost 0; bases outside the gene matches: 3. The DNA of the CDR3 is TGTGCCAGCTCACGGGGACAGGGGAGCTCTGGAAACACCATATATTTT. As protein: CASSRGQGSSGNTIYF.

The chain uses TRBV2 and TRBJ2-5; D is possibly TRBD2 (6 bases). Germline CDR1 reads SNHLY; CDR2 reads FYNNEI. The CDR3 runs to 16 residues. V lost 4 bases and J 2 bases, leaving 17 bases between the germline ends. The CDR3 is CASSGGGVRAQETQYF. The CDR3 DNA sequence: TGTGCCAGCAGTGGGGGCGGGGTGAGGGCGCAAGAGACCCAGTACTTC.